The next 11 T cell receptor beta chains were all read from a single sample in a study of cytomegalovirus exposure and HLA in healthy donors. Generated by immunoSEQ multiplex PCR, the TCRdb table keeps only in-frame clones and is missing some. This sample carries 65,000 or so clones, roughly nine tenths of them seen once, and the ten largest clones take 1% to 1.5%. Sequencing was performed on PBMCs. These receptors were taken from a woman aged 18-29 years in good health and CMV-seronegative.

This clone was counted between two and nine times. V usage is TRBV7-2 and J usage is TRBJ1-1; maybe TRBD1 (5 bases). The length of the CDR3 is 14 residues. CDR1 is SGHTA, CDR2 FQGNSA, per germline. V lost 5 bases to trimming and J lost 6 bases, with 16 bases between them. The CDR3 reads CASSPQVKIPEAFF. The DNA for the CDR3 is TGTGCCAGCAGCCCACAGGTCAAGATTCCTGAAGCTTTCTTT. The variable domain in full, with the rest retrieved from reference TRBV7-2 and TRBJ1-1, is GAGVSQSPSNKVTEKGKDVELRCDPISGHTALYWYRQSLGQGLEFLIYFQGNSAPDKSGLPSDRFSAERTGGSVSTLTIQRTQQEDSAVYLCASSPQVKIPEAFFGQGTRLTVV.

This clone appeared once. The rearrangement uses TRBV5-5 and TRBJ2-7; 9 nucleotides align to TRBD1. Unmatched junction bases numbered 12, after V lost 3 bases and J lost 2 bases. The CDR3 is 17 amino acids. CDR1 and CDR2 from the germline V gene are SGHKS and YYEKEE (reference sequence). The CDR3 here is CASSSDGQGTSPYEQYF. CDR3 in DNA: TGTGCCAGCAGCTCCGACGGACAGGGGACGTCCCCCTACGAGCAGTACTTC.

The CDR3 spells CASSLGGSRGGEQFF. The CDR3 coding sequence is TGTGCCAGCAGCTTAGGTGGGAGCCGGGGTGGTGAGCAGTTCTTC. The V and J genes are TRBV7-2 and TRBJ2-1; perhaps TRBD2 as D (5 bases). The CDR3 runs to 15 residues. V lost 1 base and J lost 9, with 16 bases in between. In germline, CDR1 is SGHTA, CDR2 FQGNSA.

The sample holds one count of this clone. CDR3 region: CASSRGSVYGYTF. As DNA, the CDR3 is TGTGCCAGCAGCAGGGGGTCCGTCTATGGCTACACCTTC. V usage is TRBV19 and J usage is TRBJ1-2, with TRBD1 matching 7 bases. Germline values: CDR1 LNHDA, CDR2 SQIVND (reference sequence). CDR3 length: 13 amino acids. The ends lost 9 bases at V and 4 bases at J; junction bases unmatched: 8.

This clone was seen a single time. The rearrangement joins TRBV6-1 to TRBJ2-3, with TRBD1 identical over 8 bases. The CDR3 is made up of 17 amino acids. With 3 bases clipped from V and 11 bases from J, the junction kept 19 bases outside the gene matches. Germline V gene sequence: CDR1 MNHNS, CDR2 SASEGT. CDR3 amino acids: CASSDTLITGGIEEQYF. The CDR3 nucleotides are TGTGCCAGCAGTGATACACTGATCACAGGGGGAATTGAGGAGCAGTATTTT.

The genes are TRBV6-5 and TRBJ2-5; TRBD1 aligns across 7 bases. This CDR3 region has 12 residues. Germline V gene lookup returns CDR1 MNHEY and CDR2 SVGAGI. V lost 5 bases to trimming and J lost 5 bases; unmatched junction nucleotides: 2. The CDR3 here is CASSDRVETQYF. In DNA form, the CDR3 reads TGTGCCAGCAGTGACAGGGTTGAGACCCAGTACTTC.

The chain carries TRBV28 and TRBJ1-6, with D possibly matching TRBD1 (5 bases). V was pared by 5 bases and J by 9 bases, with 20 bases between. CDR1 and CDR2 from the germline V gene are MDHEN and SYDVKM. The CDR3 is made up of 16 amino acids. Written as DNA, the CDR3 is TGTGCCAGCAGTCCCCGAGGCAGGGAATTTGGTTCACCCCTCCACTTT. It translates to CASSPRGREFGSPLHF.

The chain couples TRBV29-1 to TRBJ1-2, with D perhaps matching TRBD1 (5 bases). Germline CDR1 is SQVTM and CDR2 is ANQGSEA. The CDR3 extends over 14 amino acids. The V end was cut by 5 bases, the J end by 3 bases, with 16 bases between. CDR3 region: CSVRRRDSDYGYTF. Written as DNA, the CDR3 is TGCAGCGTTCGACGCCGGGACTCGGACTATGGCTACACCTTC.

CDR3 nucleotides: TGTGCCAGCAGCCAACTTGGGACTGTGAACACCGGGGAGCTGTTTTTT. As protein: CASSQLGTVNTGELFF. The chain employs TRBV4-2 and TRBJ2-2, with D possibly TRBD2 on 6 matching bases. The germline gives CDR1 LGHNA, CDR2 YNFKEQ. The CDR3 is 16 amino acids. Trimming took 2 bases from V and 1 from J, leaving 11 bases between them.

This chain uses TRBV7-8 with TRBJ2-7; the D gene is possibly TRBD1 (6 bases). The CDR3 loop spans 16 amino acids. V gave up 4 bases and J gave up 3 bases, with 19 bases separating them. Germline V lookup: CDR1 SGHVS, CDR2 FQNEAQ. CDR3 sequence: CASSSRGWDGYYEQYF. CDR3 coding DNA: TGTGCCAGCAGCTCAAGGGGGTGGGACGGATACTACGAGCAGTACTTC.

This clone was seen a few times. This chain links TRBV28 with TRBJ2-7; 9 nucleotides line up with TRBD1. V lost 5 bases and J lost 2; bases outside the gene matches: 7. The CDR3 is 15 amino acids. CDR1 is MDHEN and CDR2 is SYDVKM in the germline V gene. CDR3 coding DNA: TGTGCCAGCAGTCCCTCCGGGACAGGGCCCTACGAGCAGTACTTC. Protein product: CASSPSGTGPYEQYF.